The rows below give T cell receptor beta chains drawn from one sample of a study of circulating and synovial CD4+ cells in juvenile arthritis. The data were produced by immunoSEQ multiplex PCR, yet TCRdb's version contains in-frame clones alone and is incomplete. The profile shows 30,000 to 40,000 clones, roughly 96% of them singletons. The sample comprised CD4+ T cells from blood. The source of these receptors is a human donor with juvenile idiopathic arthritis. CDR3s include the opening cysteine and the closing phenylalanine or tryptophan. A D gene is named only where the DNA matches it firmly. Expanded clones get a size class; other rows say once, few or many, or leave the size out.

TRBJ2-6	TRBV10-3	-	-	CAISESQGLSGANVLTF	TGTGCCATCAGTGAGTCGCAGGGGCTCTCTGGGGCCAACGTCCTGACTTTC
TRBJ1-5	TRBV5-1	once	TRBD1	CASSLSGQGSQPQHF	TGCGCCAGCAGCTTATCCGGACAGGGCAGTCAGCCCCAGCATTTT
TRBJ2-2	TRBV9	-	TRBD1	CTSSVDAGQGEELFF	TGTACCAGCAGCGTAGACGCGGGACAGGGAGAGGAGCTGTTTTTT
TRBJ2-2	TRBV2	-	TRBD1	CASTPGTVNTGELFF	TGTGCCAGCACCCCCGGGACAGTGAACACCGGGGAGCTGTTTTTT
TRBJ2-6	TRBV6-5	-	-	CASSSSGAGANVLTF	TGTGCCAGCAGCTCCTCGGGAGCTGGGGCCAACGTCCTGACTTTC
TRBJ2-7	TRBV7-9	-	-	CASSLVGGITYEQYF	TGTGCCAGCAGCTTAGTTGGCGGAATTACCTACGAGCAGTACTTC
TRBJ2-3	TRBV30	-	TRBD1	CAWSAPRQGLDTQYF	TGTGCCTGGAGTGCTCCAAGACAGGGCCTAGATACGCAGTATTTT
TRBJ1-4	TRBV6-5	once	-	CASSRTYLGEKLFF	TGTGCCAGCAGCCGGACATATCTAGGTGAAAAACTGTTTTTT
TRBJ2-2	TRBV6-1	-	-	CASSELGRGAQTGELFF	TGTGCCAGCAGTGAATTGGGTCGGGGGGCGCAGACCGGGGAGCTGTTTTTT
TRBJ1-2	TRBV9	-	-	CASSVGSHYGYTF	TGTGCCAGCAGCGTAGGCAGTCACTATGGCTACACCTTC
TRBJ1-5	TRBV6-1	-	-	CASSPRGEQPQHF	TGTGCCAGCAGTCCCCGGGGGGAACAGCCCCAGCATTTT
TRBJ1-3	TRBV7-9	-	TRBD1	CASSLGQGISGNTIYF	TGTGCCAGCAGCTTAGGACAGGGGATCTCTGGAAACACCATATATTTT
TRBJ2-3	TRBV7-6	-	-	CASSLGRDGEQYF	TGTGCCAGCAGCTTAGGGCGTGATGGAGAGCAGTATTTT
TRBJ2-1	TRBV11-3	-	TRBD1	CASSFRGWSANEQFF	TGTGCCAGCAGCTTCAGGGGGTGGTCCGCCAATGAGCAGTTCTTC
TRBJ1-4	TRBV9	-	-	CASSVGLTGPIEKLFF	TGTGCCAGCAGCGTAGGCCTAACAGGGCCAATCGAAAAACTGTTTTTT
TRBJ2-2	TRBV28	once	-	CASSLYRTNTGELFF	TGTGCCAGCAGTTTATATAGGACTAACACCGGGGAGCTGTTTTTT
TRBJ2-7	TRBV9	-	-	CASSVAPGVSYEQYF	TGTGCCAGCAGCGTAGCTCCGGGAGTCTCCTACGAGCAGTACTTC
TRBJ1-5	TRBV10-3	-	-	CAISAARAGGGNQPQHF	TGTGCCATCAGCGCCGCCAGGGCTGGGGGCGGCAATCAGCCCCAGCATTTT
TRBJ1-1	TRBV16	-	-	CASNRGGTEAFF	TGTGCCAGCAACCGAGGGGGCACTGAAGCTTTCTTT
TRBJ1-1	TRBV19	few	-	CAARLRENTEAFF	TGTGCCGCCCGCCTCAGGGAAAACACTGAAGCTTTCTTT
TRBJ2-3	TRBV7-2	-	-	CASSGVARGSTDTQYF	TGTGCCAGCAGCGGAGTGGCGAGGGGGAGCACAGATACGCAGTATTTT
TRBJ2-1	TRBV5-1	-	TRBD2	CASSFYSSGGRYNEQFF	TGCGCCAGCAGCTTTTACTCTAGCGGGGGGAGGTACAATGAGCAGTTCTTC
TRBJ2-2	TRBV4-2	-	-	CASSQFLGQVDGELFF	TGTGCCAGCAGCCAATTTCTGGGTCAGGTGGACGGGGAGCTGTTTTTT
TRBJ1-2	TRBV27	-	TRBD1	CASSLDRFSSNYGYTF	TGTGCCAGCAGTTTGGACAGGTTCTCTTCTAACTATGGCTACACCTTC
TRBJ2-1	TRBV5-1	-	TRBD2	CASSLAGTSGKVFNEQFF	TGCGCCAGCAGCTTGGCTGGGACTAGCGGGAAGGTATTCAATGAGCAGTTCTTC
TRBJ1-5	TRBV30	once	TRBD1	CAWSPSGPHRGNQPQHF	TGTGCCTGGAGTCCCTCGGGTCCACACAGGGGGAATCAGCCCCAGCATTTT
TRBJ2-7	TRBV28	-	-	CASRSEGHNSYEQYF	TGTGCCAGCAGATCTGAAGGACACAACTCCTACGAGCAGTACTTC
TRBJ1-2	TRBV29-1	-	-	CSVAGPLGDYGYTF	TGCAGCGTCGCGGGGCCGCTAGGTGACTATGGCTACACCTTC
TRBJ2-7	TRBV28	-	-	CASSVNYEQYF	TGTGCCAGCAGCGTAAACTACGAGCAGTACTTC
TRBJ1-2	TRBV18	once	-	CASSPGGSYGYTF	TGTGCCAGCTCACCTGGCGGAAGCTATGGCTACACCTTC
TRBJ2-6	TRBV19	-	-	CASTPGQASGANVLTF	TGTGCCAGTACCCCTGGGCAGGCCTCTGGGGCCAACGTCCTGACTTTC
TRBJ2-7	TRBV28	-	TRBD1	CASSIGPLDRGEQYF	TGTGCCAGCAGTATAGGCCCCCTTGACAGGGGAGAGCAGTACTTC
TRBJ2-1	TRBV5-6	-	-	CASRKREPEQFF	TGTGCCAGCCGAAAACGGGAGCCTGAGCAGTTCTTC
TRBJ1-1	TRBV15	-	TRBD1	CATSRITLTGARRTEAFF	TGTGCCACCAGCAGAATAACTCTGACAGGGGCTCGTAGAACTGAAGCTTTCTTT
TRBJ2-3	TRBV6-1	-	-	CASSENSRTDTQYF	TGTGCCAGCAGTGAAAACAGCCGCACAGATACGCAGTATTTT
TRBJ1-6	TRBV2	-	-	CASRGQPNSPLHF	TGTGCCAGTCGCGGACAGCCTAATTCACCCCTCCACTTT
TRBJ1-2	TRBV19	-	-	CASRLRAGSTDYGYTF	TGTGCCAGTAGATTGCGTGCAGGGTCCACCGACTATGGCTACACCTTC
TRBJ2-5	TRBV10-2	-	TRBD2	CASSELAGTGETQYF	TGCGCCAGCAGTGAACTAGCGGGAACTGGGGAGACCCAGTACTTC
TRBJ2-3	TRBV6-4	once	TRBD1	CASSDSGQGADTQYF	TGTGCCAGCAGTGACTCTGGACAGGGGGCAGATACGCAGTATTTT
TRBJ2-4	TRBV19	-	TRBD1	CASRPGQAIKNIQYF	TGTGCCAGTAGGCCGGGACAGGCGATAAAAAACATTCAGTACTTC
TRBJ2-1	TRBV7-9	-	-	CASSLAGGNEQFF	TGTGCCAGCAGCTTAGCAGGGGGCAATGAGCAGTTCTTC
TRBJ2-3	TRBV19	-	-	CASSVDRRITDTQYF	TGTGCCAGTAGTGTCGACAGGCGGATCACAGATACGCAGTATTTT
TRBJ1-2	TRBV10-1	-	TRBD1	CASSEFRTGGDYTF	TGCGCCAGCAGTGAGTTTCGGACAGGAGGAGACTACACCTTC
TRBJ2-7	TRBV19	-	-	CASSISASSYEQYF	TGTGCCAGTAGTATTAGCGCTAGCTCCTACGAGCAGTACTTC
TRBJ1-3	TRBV7-2	-	-	CASSPFDRTPSGNTIYF	TGTGCCAGCAGCCCTTTCGACAGGACACCGTCTGGAAACACCATATATTTT
TRBJ2-1	TRBV27	-	-	CASQNGAFINEQFF	TGTGCCAGCCAAAATGGGGCTTTTATCAATGAGCAGTTCTTC
TRBJ1-1	TRBV18	-	TRBD1	CASSPLQGAGYTEAFF	TGTGCCAGCTCACCCCTACAGGGGGCCGGTTACACTGAAGCTTTCTTT
TRBJ1-1	TRBV18	-	TRBD1	CASSPPGQGAWNTEAFF	TGTGCCAGCTCACCACCTGGGCAGGGGGCGTGGAACACTGAAGCTTTCTTT
TRBJ1-2	TRBV2	-	TRBD1	CASTLKGAWGYTF	TGTGCCAGCACGTTGAAGGGGGCTTGGGGCTACACCTTC
TRBJ2-7	TRBV6-1	-	-	CASSVQGFADYEQYF	TGTGCCAGCAGTGTACAGGGCTTTGCGGATTACGAGCAGTACTTC
TRBJ2-5	TRBV9	-	-	CASSIQDRETQYF	TGTGCCAGCAGCATACAGGACCGGGAGACCCAGTACTTC
TRBJ2-7	TRBV10-3	-	-	CASRGAVGDYEQYF	TGTGCCAGTCGCGGGGCGGTCGGGGACTACGAGCAGTACTTC
TRBJ2-3	TRBV10-3	-	-	CAISDGTSTDTQYF	TGTGCCATCAGTGATGGGACTAGCACAGATACGCAGTATTTT
TRBJ2-1	TRBV27	-	TRBD2	CAARAGGPSYNEQFF	TGTGCCGCCCGAGCGGGAGGGCCGTCCTACAATGAGCAGTTCTTC
TRBJ2-7	TRBV5-8	-	-	CASNDRAYEQYF	TGTGCCAGCAACGACAGAGCCTACGAGCAGTACTTC
TRBJ2-1	TRBV9	-	TRBD2	CASTRTSDSYNEQFF	TGTGCCAGCACCAGGACTAGCGACTCCTACAATGAGCAGTTCTTC
TRBJ1-4	TRBV18	once	-	CASSREGPANEKLFF	TGTGCCAGCTCACGGGAGGGGCCAGCTAATGAAAAACTGTTTTTT